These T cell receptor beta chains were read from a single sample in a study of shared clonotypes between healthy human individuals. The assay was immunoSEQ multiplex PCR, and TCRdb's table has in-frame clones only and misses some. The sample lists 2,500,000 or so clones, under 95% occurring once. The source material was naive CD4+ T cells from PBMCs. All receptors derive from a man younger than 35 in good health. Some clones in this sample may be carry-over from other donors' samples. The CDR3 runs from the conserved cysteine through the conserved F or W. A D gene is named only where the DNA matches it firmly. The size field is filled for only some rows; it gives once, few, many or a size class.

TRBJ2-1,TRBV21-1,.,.,TGTGCCAGCACCGACCCGGGACAGAGCTCCTACAATGAGCAGTTCTTC,CASTDPGQSSYNEQFF
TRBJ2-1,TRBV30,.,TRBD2,TGTGCCTGGAGTGTGACTAGCGGTTACAATGAGCAGTTCTTC,CAWSVTSGYNEQFF
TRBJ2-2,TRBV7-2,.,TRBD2,TGTGCCAGCAGCCTCCGCCCCAGCGGTGCGGGAGGGGCCGGGGAGCTGTTTTTT,CASSLRPSGAGGAGELFF
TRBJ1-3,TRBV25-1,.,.,TGTGCCAGCAGTGATATCGGGCCTTCCATCTCTGGAAACACCATATATTTT,CASSDIGPSISGNTIYF
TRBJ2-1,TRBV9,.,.,TGTGCCAGCAGCCCCACGGACCAGATACCTATGCGAGCTCAGTTCTTC,CASSPTDQIPMRAQFF
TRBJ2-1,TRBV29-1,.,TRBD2,TGCAGCGTTGAAGGGGGACTAAGCTCCTACAATGAGCAGTTCTTC,CSVEGGLSSYNEQFF
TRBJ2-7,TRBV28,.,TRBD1,TGTGCCAGCAGTTCCGGGACAGGCCAGTACTTC,CASSSGTGQYF
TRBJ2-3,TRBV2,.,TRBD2,TGTGCCAGCATCGCGGCGGGGGTGGTAGATACGCAGTATTTT,CASIAAGVVDTQYF
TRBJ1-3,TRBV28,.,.,TGTGCCAGCAGTTTTCTCCGATCACAGGGAAACACCATATATTTT,CASSFLRSQGNTIYF
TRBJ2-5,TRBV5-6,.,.,TGTGCCAGCAGCTTGCCTAAGTACCAAGAGACCCAGTACTTC,CASSLPKYQETQYF
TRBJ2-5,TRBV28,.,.,TGTGCCAGCAGTCCCAGGGTATTTCGGGAGACCCAGTACTTC,CASSPRVFRETQYF
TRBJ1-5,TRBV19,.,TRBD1,TGTGCCAGTAGTCCCCCGACAGGGCCCAATCAGCCCCAGCATTTT,CASSPPTGPNQPQHF
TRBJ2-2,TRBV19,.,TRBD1,TGTGCCAGTATCTCCACTAGCCTGGGACAGGGCTATGGGGAGCTGTTTTTT,CASISTSLGQGYGELFF
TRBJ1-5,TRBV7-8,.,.,TGTGCCAGCAGCCGACGACAGGATAGCAATCAGCCCCAGCATTTT,CASSRRQDSNQPQHF
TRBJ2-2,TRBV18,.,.,TGTGCCAGCTCCCCAGGGACTTACACCGGGGAGCTGTTTTTT,CASSPGTYTGELFF
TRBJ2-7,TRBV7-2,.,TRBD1,TGTGCCAGCAGCTCTGACAGGGGCACCTACGAGCAGTACTTC,CASSSDRGTYEQYF
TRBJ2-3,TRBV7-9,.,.,TGTGCCAGCAGCAGGAGGGAAAGTGAGACAGATACGCAGTATTTT,CASSRRESETDTQYF
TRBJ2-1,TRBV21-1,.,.,TGTGCCAGCGCCAAGGTTTGGAAAAATGAGCAGTTCTTC,CASAKVWKNEQFF
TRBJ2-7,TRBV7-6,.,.,TGTGCCAGCAGCTTAGTTCGGGGGCCCGGGTACGAGCAGTACTTC,CASSLVRGPGYEQYF
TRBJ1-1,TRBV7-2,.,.,TGTGCCAGCAGCTTATACGCGGGGGTTGAAGCTTTCTTT,CASSLYAGVEAFF
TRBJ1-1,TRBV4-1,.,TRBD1,TGCGCCAGCAGCCAGCCTCCAGGGGGTTGGGAAACTGAAGCTTTCTTT,CASSQPPGGWETEAFF
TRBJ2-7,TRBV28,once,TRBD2,TGTGCCAGCACCCTGACAGGGACTAGCGCGTACGAGCAGTACTTC,CASTLTGTSAYEQYF
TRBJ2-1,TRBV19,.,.,TGTGCCAGTACGGATCGGAATGAGCAGTTCTTC,CASTDRNEQFF
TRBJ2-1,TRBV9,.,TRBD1,TGTGCCAGCAGCGTGGCGACAGGGGGGAATGAGCAGTTCTTC,CASSVATGGNEQFF
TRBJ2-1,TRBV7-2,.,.,TGTGCCAGCAGCTTAGCTCGGGGCTCCTACAATGAGCAGTTCTTC,CASSLARGSYNEQFF
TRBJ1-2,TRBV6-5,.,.,TGTGCCAGCAGTTACCTCGGACGGAGTTTCTATGGCTACACCTTC,CASSYLGRSFYGYTF
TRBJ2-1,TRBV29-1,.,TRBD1,TGCAGCGTTTTTTCTCCGGGACAGTCCTACAATGAGCAGTTCTTC,CSVFSPGQSYNEQFF
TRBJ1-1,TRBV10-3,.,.,TGTGCCATCAGTGTAATTCGGGCGTCTGAAGCTTTCTTT,CAISVIRASEAFF
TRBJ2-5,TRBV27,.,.,TGTGCCAGCAGTTTAGGGTTCCCCTTAGAGACCCAGTACTTC,CASSLGFPLETQYF
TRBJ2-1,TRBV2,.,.,TGTGCCAGCAGTGAAGGTTCGACCACCAATGAGCAGTTCTTC,CASSEGSTTNEQFF
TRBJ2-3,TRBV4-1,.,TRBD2,TGCGCCAGCAGCCAAGATGGGGCTAGCGGGAGCGATACGCAGTATTTT,CASSQDGASGSDTQYF
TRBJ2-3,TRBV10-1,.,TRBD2,TGCGCCATCTCCAAGCGGGGGTTAACGCAGTATTTT,CAISKRGLTQYF
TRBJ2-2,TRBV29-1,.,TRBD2,TGCAGCGTTGGATGGCGGGCTAGCGGCAACACCGGGGAGCTGTTTTTT,CSVGWRASGNTGELFF
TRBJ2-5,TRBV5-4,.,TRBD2,TGTGCCAGCAGCCCCGCCGGACTAGGAGAGGAGACCCAGTACTTC,CASSPAGLGEETQYF
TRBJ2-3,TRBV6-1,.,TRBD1,TGTGCCAGCAGTGATGAGGACAGGGTGGTAGATACGCAGTATTTT,CASSDEDRVVDTQYF
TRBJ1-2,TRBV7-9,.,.,TGTGCCAGCGGCCACAGTATCTATGGCTACACCTTC,CASGHSIYGYTF
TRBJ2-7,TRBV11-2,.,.,TGTGCCAGCAGCTCCTGGGGACGGAACTCCTACGAGCAGTACTTC,CASSSWGRNSYEQYF
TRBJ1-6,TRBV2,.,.,TGTGCCAGCAGTGAGAGGAGCAGGGTATCACCCCTCCACTTT,CASSERSRVSPLHF
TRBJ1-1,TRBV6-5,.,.,TGTGCCAGCTCGCGCTTATCCGGAACTGAAGCTTTCTTT,CASSRLSGTEAFF
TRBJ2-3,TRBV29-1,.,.,TGCAGCGTTTCCCGGGGCACAGATACGCAGTATTTT,CSVSRGTDTQYF
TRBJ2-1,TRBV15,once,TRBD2,TGTGCCACCAGCAGCACCGGGACTAGCGGGTACAATGAGCAGTTCTTC,CATSSTGTSGYNEQFF